The 18 T cell receptor beta chains reported below all come from one sample, sequenced in a study of shared clonotypes between healthy human individuals. Profiling relied on immunoSEQ multiplex PCR, and the TCRdb table lists in-frame clones only, not all of them. The sample lists fewer than 700,000 clones, roughly 95% seen once, with approximately 0.11% in the top ten. Positively selected for CCR7, the CD45RO-negative cells used as naive CD8 cells excluded terminally differentiated effector memory CD45RA+ cells. The specimen was naive CD8+ T cells sorted from blood. These receptors all stem from a woman in her 30s in good health.

The gene calls are TRBV9 and TRBJ2-7; D gene unclear. Germline loops: CDR1 SGDLS, CDR2 YYNGEE. The CDR3 has 13 residues. The V end was cut by 4 bases, the J end by 2 bases, with 10 bases between. CDR3: CASSPRGTYEQYF. CDR3 coding DNA: TGTGCCAGCAGCCCACGTGGGACCTACGAGCAGTACTTC.

The chain links TRBV29-1 to TRBJ2-7; D uncertain. V shed 4 bases and J shed 3 bases, with 7 bases lying between them. This CDR3 comprises 11 residues. Germline CDR1 and CDR2: SQVTM and ANQGSEA. The CDR3 nucleotides are TGCAGCGTTGTTCGAGACTACGAGCAGTACTTC. Amino acids: CSVVRDYEQYF.

The chain combines TRBV7-9 with TRBJ2-3; TRBD1 is a possible D gene (6 bases). Trimming removed 3 bases from V and 0 bases from J, with 22 bases in between. From germline, CDR1 is SEHNR and CDR2 FQNEAQ (reference sequence). The CDR3 runs 19 residues. CDR3 loop: CASSFDRSGLRPSTDTQYF. CDR3 coding DNA: TGTGCCAGCAGCTTTGACAGGAGCGGATTAAGGCCTAGCACAGATACGCAGTATTTT.

The rearrangement joins TRBV13 to TRBJ2-7; 12 positions agree with TRBD1. The germline V gene encodes CDR1 PRHDT and CDR2 FYEKMQ (reference sequence). CDR3 length: 15 amino acids. Trimming at V came to 5 bases and at J to 5 bases, leaving 7 bases not matched to a gene. CDR3 bases: TGTGCCAGCAGCCCTACCGGGACAGGGGGCGACGAGCAGTACTTC. Amino acid sequence: CASSPTGTGGDEQYF.

CDR3 in amino acids: CASSLVWGETEAFF. The CDR3 bases are TGTGCCAGCAGTTTAGTATGGGGTGAAACTGAAGCTTTCTTT. This sequence joins TRBV28 and TRBJ1-1; no firm D call. The V end lost 2 bases, the J end lost 5 bases, and 12 bases lay between the germline ends. Germline V CDR1 and CDR2: MDHEN, SYDVKM. The CDR3 length is 14 residues.

The chain uses TRBV28 and TRBJ2-7; tentatively, D is TRBD1 (5 bases). Trimming removed 7 bases at V and 0 bases at J, with 7 bases between. The CDR3 is made up of 12 amino acids. Germline CDR1 and CDR2: MDHEN and SYDVKM. Here the CDR3 DNA reads TGTGCCAGCACGCAGGGCTCCTACGAGCAGTACTTC. Translated, it gives CASTQGSYEQYF.

This clone was recorded only once. Other nucleotide sequences from this sample produce the same CDR3. This sequence joins TRBV9 and TRBJ2-5; TRBD1 aligns across 7 bases. Trimming cost V 6 bases and J 5 bases; bases outside gene matches: 4. From germline, CDR1 is SGDLS and CDR2 YYNGEE. The CDR3 sequence is 12 residues long. The DNA of the CDR3 is TGTGCCAGCAACAGGGGTGGGGAGACCCAGTACTTC. Its translation: CASNRGGETQYF.

This clone was seen just once. V usage is TRBV27 and J usage is TRBJ1-5; possible D gene TRBD1, 5 bases. V lost 6 bases and J lost 10, with 13 bases in between. Per germline, CDR1 MNHEY and CDR2 SMNVEV (reference sequence). This CDR3 comprises 12 residues. The CDR3 coding sequence is TGTGCCAGCAGGCCCGGGGGGGGACCCCAGCATTTT. This translates into CASRPGGGPQHF.

V is TRBV7-8 and J is TRBJ2-5, with 9 bases lining up with TRBD1. Matching the DNA end better, TRBJ2-7 makes the J call doubtful. Germline V gene sequence: CDR1 SGHVS, CDR2 FQNEAQ. The CDR3 is made up of 14 amino acids. The CDR3 bases are TGTGCCAGCAGCTTACGGACAGGGGTATACGAGCAGTACTTC. It is translated as CASSLRTGVYEQYF.

The V call is TRBV29-1, the J call TRBJ2-7; 10 bases line up with TRBD2. Germline values: CDR1 SQVTM, CDR2 ANQGSEA. This CDR3 has 16 residues. J gave up 3 bases and V 0 bases, and 8 bases lay outside the gene matches. DNA for the CDR3: TGCAGCGTTGAAGATGGGAGGACTAGCGGTATCTACGAGCAGTACTTC. Its translation: CSVEDGRTSGIYEQYF.

The chain employs TRBV29-1 and TRBJ2-3; possibly TRBD2 for D (6 bases). The CDR3 covers 9 residues. In germline, CDR1 is SQVTM, CDR2 ANQGSEA. V was trimmed by 7 bases and J by 9 bases, leaving 8 bases between them. The CDR3 loop reads CSAGETQYF. CDR3 coding DNA: TGCAGCGCGGGGGAGACGCAGTATTTT.

The chain carries TRBV25-1 and TRBJ2-1; D may correspond to TRBD1 or TRBD2 (6 bases each). The germline V and J ends were trimmed by 1 base and 1 base, with 17 bases remaining between them. The CDR3 length is 18 residues. The germline V gene has CDR1 MGHDK and CDR2 SYGVNS. The CDR3 sequence is CASSESYLGGPSYNEQFF. In nucleotides, the CDR3 is TGTGCCAGCAGTGAATCTTATTTGGGGGGCCCATCCTACAATGAGCAGTTCTTC.

The chain uses TRBV27 and TRBJ2-2; D may be TRBD2 (6 bases). The CDR3 runs 15 residues. Germline CDR1 reads MNHEY; CDR2 reads SMNVEV (reference sequence). Between the trimmed V and J ends, which lost 2 bases and 6 bases, there was a span of 13 bases. The CDR3 is CASSLGGEGAGELFF. The CDR3 DNA reads as TGTGCCAGCAGTTTAGGCGGGGAAGGGGCCGGGGAGCTGTTTTTT.

The chain links TRBV7-8 to TRBJ1-2; D possibly corresponds to TRBD1 (6 bases). V was cut by 3 bases and J by 4 bases, with 18 bases left in between. Germline assignment: CDR1 SGHVS and CDR2 FQNEAQ. The CDR3 has 16 amino acids. DNA for the CDR3: TGTGCCAGCAGCTTTACCGGGGACACAACCTTCTATGGCTACACCTTC. Translation: CASSFTGDTTFYGYTF.

The chain uses TRBV18 and TRBJ2-7; TRBD2 might be the D (5 bases). Germline V gives CDR1 KGHSH, CDR2 LQKENI. The CDR3 has 14 residues. The V end was cut by 0 bases, the J end by 3 bases, with 9 bases between. CDR3 sequence reads: CASSPPGAGYEQYF. The CDR3 coding sequence is TGTGCCAGCTCACCACCGGGAGCCGGCTACGAGCAGTACTTC. The variable domain in full, with the rest retrieved from reference TRBV18 and TRBJ2-7, is NAGVMQNPRHLVRRRGQEARLRCSPMKGHSHVYWYRQLPEEGLKFMVYLQKENIIDESGMPKERFSAEFPKEGPSILRIQQVVRGDSAAYFCASSPPGAGYEQYFGPGTRLTVT.

The chain couples TRBV5-6 to TRBJ2-7, with 8 bases identical to TRBD1. The CDR3 has 15 residues. With V trimmed by 0 bases and J by 5 bases, 7 bases remained unmatched. Germline V gives CDR1 SGHDT, CDR2 YYEEEE. The CDR3 DNA sequence: TGTGCCAGCAGCTTGGTCCAGGACAGGGTAGACGAGCAGTACTTC. Its protein is CASSLVQDRVDEQYF.

V is TRBV4-1 and J is TRBJ1-2; TRBD1 matches 9 bases. The CDR3 covers 21 residues. The trim removed 4 bases at V and 8 bases at J, leaving 29 bases unmatched. CDR1 and CDR2 (germline): MGHRA, YSYEKL. DNA for the CDR3: TGCGCCAGCAGCCTCCTCCGGGACCCTGGGACAGGGAAAAGGTCGGTGGTAGGCTACACCTTC. Translation gives CASSLLRDPGTGKRSVVGYTF.

J is TRBJ1-3 and V is TRBV11-2; D is unresolved. V lost 0 bases to trimming and J lost 3 bases, with 6 bases between them. The CDR3 is 14 residues long. Germline CDR1 is SGHAT and CDR2 is FQNNGV. CDR3 sequence (DNA): TGTGCCAGCAGCTTAGAGGTGTATGGAAACACCATATATTTT. Translation gives CASSLEVYGNTIYF.